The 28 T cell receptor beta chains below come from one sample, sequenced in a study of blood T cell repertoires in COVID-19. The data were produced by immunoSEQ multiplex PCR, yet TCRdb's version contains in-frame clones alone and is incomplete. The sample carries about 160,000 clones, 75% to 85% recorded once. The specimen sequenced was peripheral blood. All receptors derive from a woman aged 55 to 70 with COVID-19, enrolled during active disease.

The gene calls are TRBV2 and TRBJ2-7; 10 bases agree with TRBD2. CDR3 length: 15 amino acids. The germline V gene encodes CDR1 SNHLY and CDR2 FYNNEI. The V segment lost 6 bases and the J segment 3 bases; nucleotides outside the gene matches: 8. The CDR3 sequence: CASRSTSGMVYEQYF. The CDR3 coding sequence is TGTGCCAGCAGGTCTACTAGCGGGATGGTCTACGAGCAGTACTTC.

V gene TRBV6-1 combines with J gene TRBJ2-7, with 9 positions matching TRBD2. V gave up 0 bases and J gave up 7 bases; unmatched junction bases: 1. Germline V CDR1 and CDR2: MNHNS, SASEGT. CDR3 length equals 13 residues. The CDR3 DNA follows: TGTGCCAGCAGTGAAGCGCGGGGGGGGGAGCAGTACGTC. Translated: CASSEARGGEQYV.

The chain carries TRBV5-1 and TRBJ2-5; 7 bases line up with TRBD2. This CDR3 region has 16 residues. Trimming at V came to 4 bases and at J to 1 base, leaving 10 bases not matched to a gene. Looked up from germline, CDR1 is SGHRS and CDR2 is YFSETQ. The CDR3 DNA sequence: TGCGCCAGCAGCACCCCGATCTCGGGGGGCCAAGAGACCCAGTACTTC. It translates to CASSTPISGGQETQYF.

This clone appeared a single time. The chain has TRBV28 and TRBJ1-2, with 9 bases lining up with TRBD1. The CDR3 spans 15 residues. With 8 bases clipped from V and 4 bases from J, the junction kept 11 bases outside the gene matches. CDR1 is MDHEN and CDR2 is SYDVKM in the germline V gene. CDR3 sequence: CASSPPGQGFYGYTF. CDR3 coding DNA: TGTGCCAGCTCCCCCCCGGGACAGGGTTTCTATGGCTACACCTTC.

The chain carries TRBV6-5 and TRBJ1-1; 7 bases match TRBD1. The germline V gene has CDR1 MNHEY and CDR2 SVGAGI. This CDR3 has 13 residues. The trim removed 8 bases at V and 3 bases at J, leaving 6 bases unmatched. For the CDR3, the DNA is TGTGCCAGCTCATCGACAGGGTACACTGAAGCTTTCTTT. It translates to CASSSTGYTEAFF.

The CDR3 nucleotides read TGTGCCAGCACCAATACAGGAAACACTGAAGCTTTCTTT. It specifies CASTNTGNTEAFF. V usage is TRBV28 and J usage is TRBJ1-1, with a possible D match to TRBD1 (5 bases). The CDR3 sequence is 13 residues long. Germline-derived CDR1 and CDR2 are MDHEN and SYDVKM. Trimming stripped 7 bases from V and 2 bases from J, with 11 bases between.

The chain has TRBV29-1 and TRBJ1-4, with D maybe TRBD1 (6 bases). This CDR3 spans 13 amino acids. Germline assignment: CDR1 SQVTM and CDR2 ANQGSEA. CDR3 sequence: CSGTSSTNEKLFF. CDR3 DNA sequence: TGCAGTGGGACATCTTCAACTAATGAAAAACTGTTTTTT. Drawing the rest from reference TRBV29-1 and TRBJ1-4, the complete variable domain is SAVISQKPSRDICQRGTSLTIQCQVDSQVTMMFWYRQQPGQSLTLIATANQGSEATYESGFVIDKFPISRPNLTFSTLTVSNMSPEDSSIYLCSGTSSTNEKLFFGSGTQLSVL.

The CDR3: CASSLRAGGWETQYF. For the CDR3, the DNA is TGTGCCAGCAGCTTACGGGCAGGGGGATGGGAGACCCAGTACTTC. The V call is TRBV5-6, the J call TRBJ2-5, with 7 bases aligning to TRBD1. CDR1 is SGHDT, CDR2 YYEEEE, per germline. The CDR3 runs 15 residues. V was pared by 2 bases and J by 5 bases, with 9 bases of the junction left unmatched.

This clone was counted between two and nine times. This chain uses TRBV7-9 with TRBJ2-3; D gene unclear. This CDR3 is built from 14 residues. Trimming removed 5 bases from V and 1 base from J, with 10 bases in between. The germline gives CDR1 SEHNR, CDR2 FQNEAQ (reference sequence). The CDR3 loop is CASSRTGGTDTQYF. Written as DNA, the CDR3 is TGTGCCAGCAGCCGTACCGGAGGCACAGATACGCAGTATTTT.

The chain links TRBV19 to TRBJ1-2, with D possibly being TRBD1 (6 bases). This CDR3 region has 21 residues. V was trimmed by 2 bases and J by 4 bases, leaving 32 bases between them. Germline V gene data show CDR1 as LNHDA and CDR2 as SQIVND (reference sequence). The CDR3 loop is CASSIIRSGGTSRSSTYGYTF. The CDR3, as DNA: TGTGCCAGTAGTATAATAAGGAGCGGGGGGACATCCCGATCTTCCACCTATGGCTACACCTTC.

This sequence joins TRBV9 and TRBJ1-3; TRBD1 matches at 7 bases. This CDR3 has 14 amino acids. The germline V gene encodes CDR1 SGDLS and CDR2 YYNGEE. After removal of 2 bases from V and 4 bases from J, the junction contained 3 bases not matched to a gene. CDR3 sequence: CASSVQGGGNTIYF. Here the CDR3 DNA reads TGTGCCAGCAGCGTTCAGGGGGGCGGAAACACCATATATTTT.

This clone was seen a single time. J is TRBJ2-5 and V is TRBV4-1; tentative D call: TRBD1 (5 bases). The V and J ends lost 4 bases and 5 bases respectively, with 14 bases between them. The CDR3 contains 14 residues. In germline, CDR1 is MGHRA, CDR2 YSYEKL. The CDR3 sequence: CASSPSRGMETQYF. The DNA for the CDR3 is TGCGCCAGCAGCCCGTCTAGGGGAATGGAGACCCAGTACTTC.

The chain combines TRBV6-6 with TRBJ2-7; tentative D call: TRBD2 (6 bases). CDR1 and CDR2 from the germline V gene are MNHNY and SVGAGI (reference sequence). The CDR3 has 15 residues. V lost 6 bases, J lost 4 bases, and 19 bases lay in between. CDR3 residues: CASRPYRDWDYEQYF. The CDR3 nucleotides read TGTGCCAGCAGACCTTACCGGGACTGGGATTACGAGCAGTACTTC.

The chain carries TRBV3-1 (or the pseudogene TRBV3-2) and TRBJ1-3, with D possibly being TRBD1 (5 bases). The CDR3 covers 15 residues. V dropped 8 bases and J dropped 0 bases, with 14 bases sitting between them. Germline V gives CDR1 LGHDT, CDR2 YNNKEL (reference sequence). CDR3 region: CASRDSSSSGNTIYF. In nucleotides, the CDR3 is TGTGCCAGCCGGGACTCCTCGAGCTCTGGAAACACCATATATTTT.

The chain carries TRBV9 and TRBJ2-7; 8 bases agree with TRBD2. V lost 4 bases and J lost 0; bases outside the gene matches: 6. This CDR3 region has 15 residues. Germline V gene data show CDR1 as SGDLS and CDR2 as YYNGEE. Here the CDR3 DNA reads TGTGCCAGCAGCCGCTACGGGACTAGCTCCTACGAGCAGTACTTC. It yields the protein CASSRYGTSSYEQYF.

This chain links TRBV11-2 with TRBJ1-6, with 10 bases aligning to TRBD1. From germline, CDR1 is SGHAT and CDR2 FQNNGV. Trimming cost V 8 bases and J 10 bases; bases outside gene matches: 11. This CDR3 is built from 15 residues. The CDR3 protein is CASAFLGTGVSPLHF. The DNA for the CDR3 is TGTGCCAGCGCCTTTCTGGGGACAGGGGTCTCACCCCTCCACTTT. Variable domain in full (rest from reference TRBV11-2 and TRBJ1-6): EAGVAQSPRYKIIEKRQSVAFWCNPISGHATLYWYQQILGQGPKLLIQFQNNGVVDDSQLPKDRFSAERLKGVDSTLKIQPAKLEDSAVYLCASAFLGTGVSPLHFGNGTRLTVT.

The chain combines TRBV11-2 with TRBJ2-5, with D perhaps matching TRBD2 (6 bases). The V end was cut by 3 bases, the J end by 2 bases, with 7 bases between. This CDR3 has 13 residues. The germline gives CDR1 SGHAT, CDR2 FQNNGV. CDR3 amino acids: CASSFRGQETQYF. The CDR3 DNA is TGTGCCAGCAGCTTTCGGGGGCAAGAGACCCAGTACTTC.

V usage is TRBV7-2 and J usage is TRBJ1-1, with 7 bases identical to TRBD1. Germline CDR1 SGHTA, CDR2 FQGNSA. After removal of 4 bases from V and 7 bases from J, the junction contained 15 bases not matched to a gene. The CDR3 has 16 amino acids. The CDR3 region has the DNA TGTGCCAGCAGCTCCCCTCGGACAGGATTCCGTCTTGAAGCTTTCTTT. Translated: CASSSPRTGFRLEAFF.

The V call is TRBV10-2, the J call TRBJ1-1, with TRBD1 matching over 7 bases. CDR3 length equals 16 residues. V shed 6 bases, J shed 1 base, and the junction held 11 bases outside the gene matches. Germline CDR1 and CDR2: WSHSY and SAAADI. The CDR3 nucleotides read TGCGCCAGCAGGAATACAGGGGTCAAGAGGAACACTGAAGCTTTCTTT. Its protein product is CASRNTGVKRNTEAFF.

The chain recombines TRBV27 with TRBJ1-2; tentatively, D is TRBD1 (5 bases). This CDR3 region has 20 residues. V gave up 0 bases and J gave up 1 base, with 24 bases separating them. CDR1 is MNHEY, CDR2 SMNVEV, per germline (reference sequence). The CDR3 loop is CASSLSVSGTKEPNNYGYTF. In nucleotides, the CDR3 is TGTGCCAGCAGTTTATCGGTTTCCGGGACTAAGGAACCGAATAACTATGGCTACACCTTC.

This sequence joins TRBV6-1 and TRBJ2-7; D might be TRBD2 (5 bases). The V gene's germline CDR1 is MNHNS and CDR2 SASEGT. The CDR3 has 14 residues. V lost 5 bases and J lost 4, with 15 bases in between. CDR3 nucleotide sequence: TGTGCCAGCAGTTATGCGGGTTCGGTATACGAGCAGTACTTC. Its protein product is CASSYAGSVYEQYF.

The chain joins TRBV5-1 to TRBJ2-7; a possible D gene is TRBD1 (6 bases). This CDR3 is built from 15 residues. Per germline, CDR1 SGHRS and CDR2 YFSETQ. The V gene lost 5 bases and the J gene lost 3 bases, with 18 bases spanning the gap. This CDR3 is CASRLAQGDLYEQYV. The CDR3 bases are TGCGCCAGCAGGCTTGCACAGGGAGACCTCTACGAGCAGTACGTC.

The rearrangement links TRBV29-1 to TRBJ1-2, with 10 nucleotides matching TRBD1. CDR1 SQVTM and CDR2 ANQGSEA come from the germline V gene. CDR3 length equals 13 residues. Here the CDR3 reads CSSGTGEGYGYTF. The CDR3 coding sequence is TGCAGTTCGGGGACAGGGGAAGGCTATGGCTACACCTTC.

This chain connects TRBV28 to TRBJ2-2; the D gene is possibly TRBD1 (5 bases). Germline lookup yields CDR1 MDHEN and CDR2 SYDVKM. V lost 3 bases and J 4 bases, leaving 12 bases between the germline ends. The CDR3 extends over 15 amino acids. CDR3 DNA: TGTGCCAGCAGTTTTTCTGGGGCGAGCACCGGGGAGCTGTTTTTT. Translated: CASSFSGASTGELFF.

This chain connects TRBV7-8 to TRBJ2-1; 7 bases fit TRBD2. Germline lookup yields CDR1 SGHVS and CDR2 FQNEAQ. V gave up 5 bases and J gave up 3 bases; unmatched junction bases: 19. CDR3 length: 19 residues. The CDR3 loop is CASSPDWPPAPGGYNEQFF. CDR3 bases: TGTGCCAGCAGCCCCGATTGGCCGCCAGCCCCGGGGGGCTACAATGAGCAGTTCTTC.

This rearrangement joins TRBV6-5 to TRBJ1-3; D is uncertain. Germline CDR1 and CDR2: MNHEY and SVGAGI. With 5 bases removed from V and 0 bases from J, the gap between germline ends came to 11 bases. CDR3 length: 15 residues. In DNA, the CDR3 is TGTGCCAGCAGTACAGACGGAAGCTCTGGAAACACCATATATTTT. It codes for CASSTDGSSGNTIYF.

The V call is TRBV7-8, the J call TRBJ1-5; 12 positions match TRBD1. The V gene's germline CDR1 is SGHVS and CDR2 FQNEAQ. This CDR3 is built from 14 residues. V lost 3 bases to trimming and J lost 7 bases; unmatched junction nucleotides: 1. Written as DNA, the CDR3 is TGTGCCAGCAGCTTCGGGACAGGGGGCCAGCCCCAGCATTTT. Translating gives CASSFGTGGQPQHF.

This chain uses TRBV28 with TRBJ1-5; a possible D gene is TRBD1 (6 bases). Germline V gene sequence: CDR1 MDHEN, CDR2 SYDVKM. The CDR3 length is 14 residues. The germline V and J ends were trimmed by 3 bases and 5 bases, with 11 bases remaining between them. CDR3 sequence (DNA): TGTGCCAGCAGTTTCCCAGGGGTTGATCAGCCCCAGCATTTT. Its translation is CASSFPGVDQPQHF.